This T cell receptor (beta chain) was recovered during a study of shared clonotypes between healthy human individuals. Regarding the study as a whole: Naive CD4 clonotype sharing across four donors was approximately 5%. Against clonotypes common to all four donors, non-shared ones had lower generation probabilities. The represented genetic and exposure-history diversity was limited by the small number of donors.

The CDR3 consists of 13 residues. V was clipped by 3 bases and J by 2 bases, with 8 bases between them. Germline V gene lookup returns CDR1 SEHNR and CDR2 FQNEAQ (reference sequence). Every immunoSEQ plate was one replicate of a subset's evenly spread DNA. Profiled with immunoSEQ multiplex PCR; TCRdb holds only in-frame clones, not every one. The sample shows just over 2,000,000 clones, over 85% of them seen only once. Naive CD8 cells comprised CD45RO-negative, CCR7-positively selected cells, excluding terminally differentiated effector memory CD45RA+ cells. Remarks on this clone: What it binds is unknown. Other DNA sequences within the sample encode an identical CDR3.

Specimen: naive CD8+ T cells sorted from blood. V usage is TRBV7-9 and J usage is TRBJ2-7, with D unclear. The receptor was derived from a man aged 18 to 30 in good health. The CDR3 region is CASSLGSAYEQYF. The DNA for the CDR3 is TGTGCCAGCAGCTTGGGGTCCGCCTACGAGCAGTACTTC.